The clone carrying this T cell receptor beta chain has only one observation. Its cognate antigen is unknown. The PCR employed 60 Vbeta primers together with 13 Jbeta primers. The data were produced by immunoSEQ multiplex PCR, yet TCRdb's version contains in-frame clones alone and is incomplete. The sample has 100,000 to 150,000 clones; under 85% are singletons. The data derive from a study of cytomegalovirus exposure and HLA in healthy donors. Study outcomes and limitations: In a later analysis, at a false discovery rate of 0.05, about 17,000 TCR beta sequences matched HLA alleles. Later, an analysis found that common viral pathogens appeared to be linked with several of the most significant clusters. The analysis excluded some indistinguishable V segments, including TRBV6-2 and TRBV6-3. In a later analysis, compared with equally common non-associated chains, HLA-associated beta chains were more expanded.

The V gene's germline CDR1 is KGHSH and CDR2 LQKENI. The V and J ends lost 4 bases and 4 bases respectively, with 13 bases between them. The CDR3 is 15 amino acids. The sample comprised PBMCs. The sequence came from a woman in her forties or fifties in good health and CMV-seropositive. The chain is built from TRBV18 and TRBJ2-2, with a possible D match to TRBD1 (6 bases). For the CDR3, the DNA is TGTGCCAGCTCACGGGGTCAGGGGAGCACCGGGGAGCTGTTTTTT. Translation gives CASSRGQGSTGELFF. Based on the CDR3 plus reference TRBV18 and TRBJ2-2, the full variable domain is NAGVMQNPRHLVRRRGQEARLRCSPMKGHSHVYWYRQLPEEGLKFMVYLQKENIIDESGMPKERFSAEFPKEGPSILRIQQVVRGDSAAYFCASSRGQGSTGELFFGEGSRLTVL.